Here is one T cell receptor (beta chain) with its context. This entry belongs to a study of control samples from healthy donors and cancer patients. TCRdb's copy holds only in-frame clones and misses some; the assay was immunoSEQ multiplex PCR. The sample includes more than 80,000 clones, over 90% seen only once; the top ten take approximately 7.6%. The germline CDR1 and CDR2 sequences are SGDLS and YYNGEE. V dropped 3 bases and J dropped 2; count of bases not matched to a gene: 6. The length of the CDR3 is 15 residues. The origin of this receptor is a young man in good health. The material sequenced was blood. This rearrangement joins TRBV9 to TRBJ2-7; 9 bases agree with TRBD2. DNA for the CDR3: TGTGCCAGCAGCGAGTCTAGCGGGGATACCTACGAGCAGTACTTC. Its protein product is CASSESSGDTYEQYF.